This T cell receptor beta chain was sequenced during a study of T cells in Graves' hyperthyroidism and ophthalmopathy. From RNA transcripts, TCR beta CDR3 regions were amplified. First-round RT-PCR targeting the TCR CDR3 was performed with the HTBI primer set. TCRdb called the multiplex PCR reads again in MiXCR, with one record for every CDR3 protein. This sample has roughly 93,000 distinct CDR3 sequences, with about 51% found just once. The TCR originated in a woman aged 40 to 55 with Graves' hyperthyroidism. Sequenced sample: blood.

CDR3 coding DNA: TGTGCCAGCAGATGGGGAGGGCCTGTAGAGACCCAGTACTTC. The encoded protein is CASRWGGPVETQYF. This chain joins TRBV12-3 or TRBV12-4 and TRBJ2-5; 7 bases are shared with TRBD2. The ends lost 6 bases at V and 4 bases at J; junction bases unmatched: 8. There are 14 residues in the CDR3.